This passage covers 17 T cell receptor beta chains from one sample sequenced in a study of PD-L1 blockade in urothelial cancer. Clones were read by immunoSEQ multiplex PCR, and TCRdb kept only the in-frame ones, dropping some. This sample yields about 55,000 clones, of which approximately 72% are seen a single time; approximately 4% belongs to the top ten. The time point here: pretreatment peripheral blood. Source: PBMCs, taken around atezolizumab (anti-PD-L1) treatment. The source of these receptors is a man in his sixties or seventies with urothelial cancer.

This clone was counted a few times. This chain links TRBV7-8 with TRBJ2-2, with TRBD1 as a possible D gene (6 bases). Trimming cost V 1 base and J 3 bases, with 12 bases left between them. This CDR3 contains 16 residues. Germline V gene sequence: CDR1 SGHVS, CDR2 FQNEAQ. The CDR3 sequence: CASSLDGRGDTGELFF. CDR3 nucleotide sequence: TGTGCCAGCAGCTTAGACGGCAGGGGTGACACCGGGGAGCTGTTTTTT.

The J gene is TRBJ2-7, the V gene TRBV19; weak D call: TRBD1 (5 bases). V was pared by 8 bases and J by 7 bases, with 15 bases between. Looked up from germline, CDR1 is LNHDA and CDR2 is SQIVND (reference sequence). This CDR3 has 12 residues. CDR3 amino acids: CASHRRVVEQYF. The CDR3, as DNA: TGTGCCAGTCACAGGAGAGTGGTTGAGCAGTACTTC. Complete variable domain (other parts from reference TRBV19 and TRBJ2-7): DGGITQSPKYLFRKEGQNVTLSCEQNLNHDAMYWYRQDPGQGLRLIYYSQIVNDFQKGDIAEGYSVSREKKESFPLTVTSAQKNPTAFYLCASHRRVVEQYFGPGTRLTVT.

This clone is deemed medium-sized. The J gene is TRBJ1-1, the V gene TRBV5-1; D not certain. Germline lookup yields CDR1 SGHRS and CDR2 YFSETQ. V lost 4 bases to trimming and J lost 4 bases, with 11 bases between them. The CDR3 length is 13 residues. CDR3 protein: CASSRQEGTEAFF. The DNA for the CDR3 is TGCGCCAGCAGCCGGCAGGAGGGCACTGAAGCTTTCTTT. Supplemented by reference TRBV5-1 and TRBJ1-1, the full variable domain reads KAGVTQTPRYLIKTRGQQVTLSCSPISGHRSVSWYQQTPGQGLQFLFEYFSETQRNKGNFPGRFSGRQFSNSRSEMNVSTLELGDSALYLCASSRQEGTEAFFGQGTRLTVV.

J is TRBJ2-4 and V is TRBV2; 11 nucleotides agree with TRBD2. Trimming removed 0 bases from V and 7 bases from J; junction bases left unmatched: 5. This CDR3 has 16 amino acids. Germline loops: CDR1 SNHLY, CDR2 FYNNEI. CDR3 sequence (DNA): TGTGCCAGCAGTGAAGCTAGCGGGAGGGCCAGGAACATTCAGTACTTC. It yields the protein CASSEASGRARNIQYF.

V is TRBV6-4 and J is TRBJ2-7, with 12 bases aligning to TRBD2. J gave up 0 bases and V 2 bases, and 5 bases lay outside the gene matches. The CDR3 has 17 amino acids. Germline V CDR1 and CDR2: MRHNA, SNTAGT. CDR3 loop: CASSDPPLAGGSYEQYF. The CDR3 DNA follows: TGTGCCAGCAGTGACCCCCCACTAGCGGGAGGCTCCTACGAGCAGTACTTC.

The chain has TRBV27 and TRBJ1-1; 8 bases map to TRBD1. Per germline, CDR1 MNHEY and CDR2 SMNVEV (reference sequence). V was pared by 8 bases and J by 0 bases, with 8 bases of the junction left unmatched. The CDR3 spans 15 residues. The DNA of the CDR3 is TGTGCCAGCCGAAGGGACAGGCGTATGAACACTGAAGCTTTCTTT. This translates into CASRRDRRMNTEAFF.

This clone turned up a few times. V gene TRBV28 combines with J gene TRBJ2-7; TRBD2 aligns across 8 bases. V gave up 8 bases and J gave up 6 bases; unmatched junction bases: 12. CDR1 is MDHEN, CDR2 SYDVKM, per germline. This CDR3 has 14 residues. The CDR3 region has the DNA TGTGCCAGCTATCCCCGGGGTGCGGGGGGCGAGCAGTACTTC. It translates to CASYPRGAGGEQYF. The whole variable domain, filled in from reference TRBV28 and TRBJ2-7, reads DVKVTQSSRYLVKRTGEKVFLECVQDMDHENMFWYRQDPGLGLRLIYFSYDVKMKEKGDIPEGYSVSREKKERFSLILESASTNQTSMYLCASYPRGAGGEQYFGPGTRLTVT.

This chain links TRBV5-4 with TRBJ2-1; 9 bases align to TRBD2. The V gene's germline CDR1 is SGHNT and CDR2 YYREEE (reference sequence). The CDR3 spans 15 residues. V lost 0 bases, J lost 2 bases, and 0 bases stayed unmatched. This CDR3 reads CASSLASGTYNEQFF. CDR3 DNA: TGTGCCAGCAGCTTGGCTAGCGGGACCTACAATGAGCAGTTCTTC.

The rearrangement uses TRBV7-2 and TRBJ2-3, with D tentatively TRBD2 (6 bases). The CDR3 is 15 amino acids. Germline CDR1 reads SGHTA; CDR2 reads FQGNSA. V shed 2 bases and J shed 5 bases, with 14 bases lying between them. As DNA, the CDR3 is TGTGCCAGCAGCTTATTCGGGGGAGCCCAAGATACGCAGTATTTT. Residues: CASSLFGGAQDTQYF.

The gene calls are TRBV28 and TRBJ1-1, with a possible D match to TRBD1 (5 bases). Germline loops: CDR1 MDHEN, CDR2 SYDVKM. V was clipped by 7 bases and J by 6 bases, with 15 bases between them. The CDR3 loop spans 13 amino acids. The CDR3 coding sequence is TGTGCCAGCAAACCCCCAGGGTTACCTGAAGCTTTCTTT. This translates into CASKPPGLPEAFF. Complete variable domain (other parts from reference TRBV28 and TRBJ1-1): DVKVTQSSRYLVKRTGEKVFLECVQDMDHENMFWYRQDPGLGLRLIYFSYDVKMKEKGDIPEGYSVSREKKERFSLILESASTNQTSMYLCASKPPGLPEAFFGQGTRLTVV.

This clone was recorded once. The rearrangement uses TRBV27 and TRBJ1-6; perhaps TRBD1 as D (5 bases). Germline CDR1 MNHEY, CDR2 SMNVEV (reference sequence). The CDR3 has 16 amino acids. The ends were cut back, 2 bases at V and 8 bases at J, with 16 bases in the middle. CDR3 in DNA: TGTGCCAGCAGTTTAAGATCGGGAGCGGGGCATTCACCCCTCCACTTT. Translation: CASSLRSGAGHSPLHF.

The gene calls are TRBV5-4 and TRBJ2-3; 9 nucleotides agree with TRBD1. The length of the CDR3 is 14 residues. The germline V gene encodes CDR1 SGHNT and CDR2 YYREEE (reference sequence). V gave up 4 bases and J gave up 5 bases; unmatched junction bases: 5. CDR3 bases: TGTGCCAGCAGCCCGACAGGGGGTATAGATACGCAGTATTTT. This codes for CASSPTGGIDTQYF.

The chain links TRBV18 to TRBJ2-1; perhaps TRBD2 as D (7 bases). The length of the CDR3 is 15 residues. V shed 5 bases and J shed 4 bases, with 15 bases lying between them. Germline CDR1 reads KGHSH; CDR2 reads LQKENI. CDR3 nucleotide sequence: TGTGCCAGCTCAGCACAGGGAGGGGTTTACAATGAGCAGTTCTTC. As protein: CASSAQGGVYNEQFF.

Ten or more counts support this clone. The chain joins TRBV9 to TRBJ2-2; no clear D gene. This CDR3 comprises 15 residues. Deletions cut 4 bases from V and 3 bases from J, with 13 bases between. Germline V gene data show CDR1 as SGDLS and CDR2 as YYNGEE. CDR3 protein: CASSSESQDTGELFF. DNA for the CDR3: TGTGCCAGCAGCTCAGAGTCCCAGGACACCGGGGAGCTGTTTTTT.

The DNA for the CDR3 is TGTGCCAGCAGCTTAGGAGGGAATCCGCCGTGGCAGTTCTTC. Residues: CASSLGGNPPWQFF. The rearrangement joins TRBV7-2 to TRBJ2-1; perhaps TRBD2 as D (5 bases). Germline V gene lookup returns CDR1 SGHTA and CDR2 FQGNSA. The CDR3 sequence is 14 residues long. Deletions cut 1 base from V and 12 bases from J, with 16 bases between.

V and J are TRBV6-5 and TRBJ2-7; 7 bases line up with TRBD1. V shed 5 bases, J shed 5 bases, and the junction held 6 bases outside the gene matches. The CDR3 consists of 13 residues. In germline, CDR1 is MNHEY, CDR2 SVGAGI. The CDR3 loop reads CASSPQGIDEQYF. The CDR3 region has the DNA TGTGCCAGCAGTCCACAGGGGATCGACGAGCAGTACTTC.

This clone was picked up a small number of times. V and J are TRBV7-9 and TRBJ2-7; the D is unclear. V was shortened by 2 bases and J by 4 bases, with 6 bases between the two germline ends. The CDR3 extends over 12 amino acids. Per germline, CDR1 SEHNR and CDR2 FQNEAQ (reference sequence). This chain's CDR3 is CASSLRDYEQYF. CDR3 coding DNA: TGTGCCAGCAGCTTAAGAGATTACGAGCAGTACTTC.